Below, one T cell receptor (beta chain) is given with its context. These data belong to a study of cytomegalovirus exposure and HLA in healthy donors. The PCR employed 60 Vbeta primers together with 13 Jbeta primers. Clones were read by immunoSEQ multiplex PCR, and TCRdb kept only the in-frame ones, dropping some. The sample carries more than 85,000 clones, around 77% recorded once. Germline lookup yields CDR1 ENHRY and CDR2 SYGVKD. The CDR3 totals 15 residues. Trimming took 6 bases from V and 6 from J, leaving 18 bases between them. The chain combines TRBV10-3 with TRBJ2-1, with D tentatively TRBD2 (6 bases). Material: PBMCs. This clonotype was sampled from a female donor in good health and CMV-seronegative. CDR3 nucleotide sequence: TGTGCCATCAGCCCCGCGGGGTGGGGTGGCAATGAGCAGTTCTTC. Translation: CAISPAGWGGNEQFF.